Below are 22 T cell receptor beta chains sequenced from a single sample in a study of beta chain features in type 1 diabetes. The whole isolated RNA underwent reverse transcription, so sequencing captured expressed TCRB transcripts. TCRdb's copy holds only in-frame clones and misses some; the assay was immunoSEQ multiplex PCR. The sample contains some 400,000 clones, over 12% of which appear only once. The sequenced sample was naive CD4+ T cells from blood. The receptors derive from a woman aged 18-29 years in good health.

This sequence joins TRBV7-9 and TRBJ2-7; the D is unclear. Germline V CDR1 and CDR2: SEHNR, FQNEAQ (reference sequence). This CDR3 is 14 amino acids long. The V end was cut by 5 bases, the J end by 1 base, with 12 bases between. This CDR3 is CASSGRSRSYEQYF. Written as DNA, the CDR3 is TGTGCCAGCAGCGGCCGGAGTCGATCCTACGAGCAGTACTTC. The variable domain in full, completed from reference TRBV7-9 and TRBJ2-7, reads DTGVSQNPRHKITKRGQNVTFRCDPISEHNRLYWYRQTLGQGPEFLTYFQNEAQLEKSRLLSDRFSAERPKGSFSTLEIQRTEQGDSAMYLCASSGRSRSYEQYFGPGTRLTVT.

V and J are TRBV2 and TRBJ2-3; 7 positions agree with TRBD1. V lost 5 bases to trimming and J lost 3 bases; unmatched junction nucleotides: 8. The germline V gene encodes CDR1 SNHLY and CDR2 FYNNEI. The CDR3 extends over 15 amino acids. This chain's CDR3 is CASSLQGLGTDTQYF. In DNA form, the CDR3 reads TGTGCCAGCAGTCTACAGGGGTTGGGGACAGATACGCAGTATTTT. The full variable domain, completed using reference TRBV2 and TRBJ2-3, is EPEVTQTPSHQVTQMGQEVILRCVPISNHLYFYWYRQILGQKVEFLVSFYNNEISEKSEIFDDQFSVERPDGSNFTLKIRSTKLEDSAMYFCASSLQGLGTDTQYFGPGTRLTVL.

The genes are TRBV5-1 and TRBJ2-7; TRBD1 matches at 7 bases. Germline values: CDR1 SGHRS, CDR2 YFSETQ. There are 14 residues in the CDR3. V shed 2 bases and J 5 bases; nucleotides not matched to a gene: 7. In DNA form, the CDR3 reads TGCGCCAGCAGCTTCACAGGGGCTAAGAACGAGCAGTACTTC. This translates into CASSFTGAKNEQYF.

This clone came up a few times. The rearrangement uses TRBV29-1 and TRBJ1-1; weak D call: TRBD1 (6 bases). Per the germline V gene, CDR1 is SQVTM and CDR2 is ANQGSEA. The CDR3 spans 13 residues. Trimming pared 5 bases from V and 0 bases from J, leaving 10 bases between. CDR3 amino acids: CSVSAGVNTEAFF. In DNA, the CDR3 is TGCAGCGTTAGCGCAGGGGTGAACACTGAAGCTTTCTTT.

The sample holds a few counts of this clone. The CDR3 reads CAWSSGSGRAGETQYF. DNA of the CDR3: TGTGCCTGGAGCTCGGGTAGCGGGAGGGCCGGGGAGACCCAGTACTTC. The chain employs TRBV30 and TRBJ2-5; 11 nucleotides match TRBD2. CDR3 length: 16 amino acids. CDR1 and CDR2 (germline): GTSNPN, SVGIG (reference sequence). V gave up 3 bases and J gave up 5 bases; unmatched junction bases: 11.

This clone has more than one count but fewer than ten. J is TRBJ1-2 and V is TRBV28; maybe TRBD1 (5 bases). The CDR3 has 12 residues. Germline assignment: CDR1 MDHEN and CDR2 SYDVKM. Trimming pared 4 bases from V and 12 bases from J, leaving 15 bases between. The CDR3 is CASSSPTTVNTF. The CDR3 DNA sequence: TGTGCCAGCAGTTCACCTACGACAGTGAACACCTTC.

On this clone: The sample contains more than one DNA sequence encoding this CDR3. The chain recombines TRBV30 with TRBJ1-5; D is uncertain. This CDR3 has 14 amino acids. The V gene's germline CDR1 is GTSNPN and CDR2 SVGIG (reference sequence). V shed 1 base and J shed 4 bases, with 11 bases lying between them. CDR3 sequence: CAWSGVRGNQPQHF. DNA of the CDR3: TGTGCCTGGAGTGGTGTACGAGGGAATCAGCCCCAGCATTTT.

V usage is TRBV5-6 and J usage is TRBJ1-1; possible D gene TRBD1, 5 bases. This CDR3 comprises 13 residues. Trimming removed 2 bases from V and 4 bases from J, with 9 bases in between. Germline CDR1 is SGHDT and CDR2 is YYEEEE. The CDR3 coding sequence is TGTGCCAGCAGCTTATCCAGGGCCACTGAAGCTTTCTTT. Protein: CASSLSRATEAFF.

The CDR3 DNA reads TGTGCCAGCAGGCTACCGGGATCAAACACCGGGGAGCTGTTTTTT. Translation gives CASRLPGSNTGELFF. The chain combines TRBV28 with TRBJ2-2; weak D call: TRBD2 (5 bases). Germline values: CDR1 MDHEN, CDR2 SYDVKM. V was pared by 6 bases and J by 2 bases, with 13 bases between. This CDR3 region has 15 residues.

Only a few counts were recorded for this clone. The chain uses TRBV30 and TRBJ2-1; 9 positions agree with TRBD2. This CDR3 comprises 15 residues. V lost 4 bases and J lost 0; bases outside the gene matches: 4. Per the germline V gene, CDR1 is GTSNPN and CDR2 is SVGIG (reference sequence). DNA of the CDR3: TGTGCCTGGACGGCGGGAGGGCTCTCCTACAATGAGCAGTTCTTC. This gives the protein CAWTAGGLSYNEQFF.

This clone has a handful of counts. The CDR3 coding sequence is TGTGCCAGCAGCCCTACCTCCAATAAGAATCAGCCCCAGCATTTT. Translated: CASSPTSNKNQPQHF. The J gene is TRBJ1-5, the V gene TRBV7-2; D remains ambiguous. V was pared by 5 bases and J by 4 bases, with 15 bases between. In germline, CDR1 is SGHTA, CDR2 FQGNSA. CDR3 length equals 15 residues.

The chain uses TRBV15 and TRBJ1-2, with 7 bases aligning to TRBD1. The CDR3 consists of 13 residues. Germline trimming cut 6 bases from V and 7 bases from J; bases unmatched to any gene: 8. Germline CDR1 and CDR2: LNHNV and YYDKDF (reference sequence). The CDR3 DNA follows: TGTGCCACCAGGCAGACAGGGTTGGGTGGCTACACCTTC. Amino acid sequence: CATRQTGLGGYTF.

The V gene is TRBV6-5, the J gene TRBJ2-1, with TRBD2 matching 11 bases. With V trimmed by 2 bases and J by 7 bases, 7 bases remained unmatched. The CDR3 is 16 amino acids. Per the germline V gene, CDR1 is MNHEY and CDR2 is SVGAGI. The CDR3 reads CASSYSLAGGANEQFF. The CDR3 nucleotides are TGTGCCAGCAGTTACAGCCTAGCGGGAGGCGCAAATGAGCAGTTCTTC.

The table lists this clone with a few counts. This chain joins TRBV28 and TRBJ2-7, with D hard to call. This CDR3 has 13 amino acids. V dropped 5 bases and J dropped 0 bases, with 8 bases sitting between them. The germline V gene has CDR1 MDHEN and CDR2 SYDVKM. The chain's CDR3 is CASSITNSYEQYF. CDR3 nucleotide sequence: TGTGCCAGCAGTATTACAAACTCCTACGAGCAGTACTTC.

This clone was counted only a few times. The J gene is TRBJ1-4, the V gene TRBV20-1; unclear D gene. The CDR3 runs to 11 residues. Trimming took off 5 bases at V and 5 bases at J, with 6 bases between the two ends. Germline CDR1 DFQATT, CDR2 SNEGSKA (reference sequence). DNA of the CDR3: TGCAGTGCTTCGTTAAATGAAAAACTGTTTTTT. As protein: CSASLNEKLFF.

The gene calls are TRBV29-1 and TRBJ2-3; D ambiguous. The V and J ends lost 5 bases and 0 bases respectively, with 9 bases between them. The CDR3 has 13 residues. Germline V gene data show CDR1 as SQVTM and CDR2 as ANQGSEA. The CDR3 here is CSVCGSSTDTQYF. The CDR3 DNA is TGCAGCGTTTGTGGTAGCAGCACAGATACGCAGTATTTT.

In nucleotides, the CDR3 is TGCGCCAGCAGCCAACAGGGGGCTAAAGCTTTCTTT. Translating it yields CASSQQGAKAFF. The rearrangement links TRBV4-3 to TRBJ1-1, with TRBD1 matching over 8 bases. Germline V lookup: CDR1 LGHNA, CDR2 YSLEER. CDR3 length: 12 amino acids. Germline trimming cut 2 bases from V and 9 bases from J; bases unmatched to any gene: 2.

This chain joins TRBV27 and TRBJ2-6; the D gene is possibly TRBD2 (6 bases). Germline V gives CDR1 MNHEY, CDR2 SMNVEV (reference sequence). The V and J ends lost 6 bases and 3 bases respectively, with 9 bases between them. This CDR3 contains 14 residues. The CDR3 reads CASSGTFGANVLTF. CDR3 nucleotide sequence: TGTGCCAGCAGCGGGACTTTTGGGGCCAACGTCCTGACTTTC.

This clone was recorded a few times. The chain combines TRBV5-1 with TRBJ2-5, with D possibly TRBD2 on 5 matching bases. The germline V and J ends were trimmed by 5 bases and 2 bases, with 16 bases remaining between them. CDR1 is SGHRS and CDR2 is YFSETQ in the germline V gene. CDR3 length: 15 residues. CDR3 DNA: TGCGCCAGCAGTCTTGGAGGCAGTCAGCAAGAGACCCAGTACTTC. This encodes CASSLGGSQQETQYF.

In nucleotides, the CDR3 is TGCGCCAGCAGTGGGCCCTATAGCAATCAGCCCCAGCATTTT. Protein sequence: CASSGPYSNQPQHF. V and J are TRBV23-1 and TRBJ1-5, with D uncertain. TRBV23-1 is assigned to the ORF class and has an uncertain function. The CDR3 has 14 amino acids. Trimming left V 5 bases short and J 0 bases short, with 8 bases between.

This clone was detected a few times. This rearrangement joins TRBV28 to TRBJ2-1; a weak D match, TRBD2 (6 bases). The germline CDR1 and CDR2 sequences are MDHEN and SYDVKM. V was trimmed by 8 bases and J by 2 bases, leaving 16 bases between them. The CDR3 runs to 15 residues. The CDR3 spells CASLPLVAAYNEQFF. The DNA of the CDR3 is TGTGCCAGCCTTCCCTTGGTAGCGGCCTACAATGAGCAGTTCTTC.

This clone was seen a few times. The gene calls are TRBV28 and TRBJ2-1; TRBD1 matches 9 bases. After removal of 2 bases from V and 0 bases from J, the junction contained 8 bases not matched to a gene. This CDR3 is 18 amino acids long. Per the germline V gene, CDR1 is MDHEN and CDR2 is SYDVKM. The CDR3 loop is CASSLTGTGLSSYNEQFF. The CDR3 DNA reads as TGTGCCAGCAGTTTAACCGGGACAGGGCTTAGCTCCTACAATGAGCAGTTCTTC. The full variable domain, completed using reference TRBV28 and TRBJ2-1, is DVKVTQSSRYLVKRTGEKVFLECVQDMDHENMFWYRQDPGLGLRLIYFSYDVKMKEKGDIPEGYSVSREKKERFSLILESASTNQTSMYLCASSLTGTGLSSYNEQFFGPGTRLTVL.